This TCR beta chain was sequenced in a study of blood T cell repertoires in COVID-19. V lost 6 bases and J 5 bases, leaving 16 bases between the germline ends. Germline V gene data show CDR1 as KGHSH and CDR2 as LQKENI. The CDR3 has 14 amino acids. Per the original methods: It was from reference gene primer amplification that nucleated cell counts were estimated. TCRdb's copy holds only in-frame clones and misses some; the assay was immunoSEQ multiplex PCR. The V and J calls and clone size are taken from that table; D and trimming were inferred from the DNA. The sample includes almost 200,000 clones, about 90% seen only once; the top ten take about 8.8%.

The source of this sequence is a woman aged 18-29 years who had recovered from COVID-19. The rearrangement joins TRBV18 to TRBJ2-5, with a possible D match to TRBD1 (6 bases). The specimen was PBMCs or T cells enriched from blood (not recorded which). This CDR3 reads CASSAGWGPETQYF. In DNA, the CDR3 is TGTGCCAGCTCCGCGGGTTGGGGGCCGGAGACCCAGTACTTC.